This T cell receptor (beta chain) is from a study of blood T cell repertoires in COVID-19 (dated by TCRdb to 2019 to 2021). General notes on the study: Samples covering the acute and convalescent phases of COVID-19 were provided by collaborators in the United States, Italy and Spain. Samples were obtained from the ongoing ImmuneRACE study (first 160 participants) and from 1,254 subjects provided by 6 global collaborators. A freely available public database, intended as a resource for researchers studying the immune response to SARS-CoV-2, is where the repertoires were released. The dataset comprised deeply sampled blood TCRbeta repertoires from subjects exposed to, actively infected with, or recovered from COVID-19. Where available, HLA class I and class II types were taken from metadata supplied by the sample provider and were not determined by assay-based typing. The prospective study material was composed of cDNA or gDNA derived from T cells, B-cell-depleted T cells, or PBMCs. A de-identified subject ID, COVID-19 status, age in years and sex were almost always included in the sample metadata. Overall study outcomes, separate from this receptor: Clinical and demographic metadata were provided uncurated, with the amount varying by source and participant.

This clone was detected a few times. There is no known antigen for this receptor. Base qualities were left out, and no much larger clone turns up one base away. In the prospective study, participants were roughly 18 to 100 years old, resided in about two dozen geographic areas of the United States, and were enrolled through a virtual design. To assign participants to cohorts, the prospective study relied on clinical history that participants themselves reported in a screening survey and a study questionnaire. Mobile phlebotomists in the prospective study collected whole blood, serum and a nasopharyngeal or oropharyngeal swab from every participant. Prospective study participants could optionally give additional blood draws and questionnaires over a 2-month period. Before DNA extraction, blood samples from the prospective study were shipped at room temperature or frozen. TCRbeta CDR3 regions were amplified from genomic DNA using the immunoSEQ Assay, a bias-controlled multiplex PCR. The study's own analysis went as follows. Within the assay, amplification of reference gene primers was used to estimate how many nucleated cells each sample contained. To quantify the absolute abundance of each unique TCRbeta CDR3 rearrangement, sequence reads were collapsed and filtered. Productive Simpson clonality was computed per sample as the square root of Simpson's diversity index over productive rearrangements. Entries here come from immuneACCESS through TCRdb and include only in-frame sequences with V and J called. Some clones fail to appear in such tables; in the studies checked, an unresolved V gene covers under half of the shortfall, and the cause of the remainder is unknown. The V and J calls and the clone size are those of that table, but D and trimming were determined from the DNA. The sample has about 230,000 clones on record, about 91% of them singletons. The ten largest make up 2% to 2.5% of the sample.

The germline V gene encodes CDR1 SGHTA and CDR2 FQGNSA. Germline trimming amounts to 5 bases on V and 4 bases on J, with 9 as the count of junction bases outside the gene matches. The CDR3, from cysteine to phenylalanine, totals 15 residues. Of all the DNA, just the CDR3 is kept, 45 bases in frame from base 1. Recombination connected TRBV7-2 to TRBJ1-1; a stretch of 8 junction bases matches TRBD1. The TCR comes from a woman aged 40 to 50 with acute COVID-19. The sample was PBMCs or T cells enriched from blood (not recorded which). The CDR3 here reads CASSPRQGRSTEAFF. The nucleotide sequence is given as TGTGCCAGCAGCCCCCGACAGGGGAGATCCACTGAAGCTTTCTTT.